These 31 T cell receptor beta chains share one sample of origin, sequenced in a study of T cells in Graves' hyperthyroidism and ophthalmopathy. The CDR3 regions of TCR beta were amplified from RNA transcripts. HTBI primers drove first-round RT-PCR of the TCR CDR3. TCRdb redid the calling of the multiplex PCR reads with MiXCR, one entry per CDR3 protein. The data contain 550,000 to 600,000 distinct CDR3 sequences, over 15% of them seen just once; the ten biggest clones take up 18%. Input material: blood. Receptors were obtained from a woman under 30 with Graves' hyperthyroidism.

This chain uses TRBV7-2 with TRBJ2-1, with 9 bases that match TRBD2. This CDR3 region has 18 residues. In germline, CDR1 is SGHTA, CDR2 FQGNSA. V shed 1 base and J 4 bases; nucleotides not matched to a gene: 11. The DNA for the CDR3 is TGTGCCAGCAGCTTAGTGCTAGCGGGGCATGGTATGTACAATGAGCAGTTCTTC. Translating gives CASSLVLAGHGMYNEQFF.

This clonotype was observed many times. The genes are TRBV11-2 and TRBJ1-2, with D unresolved. CDR3 length: 15 amino acids. The V gene's germline CDR1 is SGHAT and CDR2 FQNNGV. V lost 1 base, J lost 2 bases, and 11 bases lay in between. In nucleotides, the CDR3 is TGTGCCAGCAGCTTAGGGCAGGCTCTCAACTATGGCTACACCTTC. It encodes CASSLGQALNYGYTF. The variable domain in full, with the rest retrieved from reference TRBV11-2 and TRBJ1-2, is EAGVAQSPRYKIIEKRQSVAFWCNPISGHATLYWYQQILGQGPKLLIQFQNNGVVDDSQLPKDRFSAERLKGVDSTLKIQPAKLEDSAVYLCASSLGQALNYGYTFGSGTRLTVV.

The chain has TRBV28 and TRBJ2-1; D uncertain. This CDR3 comprises 15 residues. Trimming removed 3 bases from V and 0 bases from J, with 9 bases in between. Germline V gene lookup returns CDR1 MDHEN and CDR2 SYDVKM. The CDR3 DNA reads TGTGCCAGCAGTTTTCTCACCCGCTCCTACAATGAGCAGTTCTTC. This translates into CASSFLTRSYNEQFF.

This clonotype has only a few counts. The chain links TRBV20-1 to TRBJ2-2; 8 bases fit TRBD2. This CDR3 contains 16 residues. CDR1 DFQATT and CDR2 SNEGSKA come from the germline V gene (reference sequence). The J segment lost 2 bases and the V segment lost 3 bases, leaving 8 bases of the junction unmatched. DNA of the CDR3: TGCAGTGCTAGGAGAGGAGCGGGAGTAAACACCGGGGAGCTGTTTTTT. Its protein product is CSARRGAGVNTGELFF.

This clonotype was observed many times. V and J are TRBV20-1 and TRBJ2-1; TRBD1 might be the D (5 bases). CDR3 length: 14 amino acids. The V end was cut by 2 bases, the J end by 7 bases, with 15 bases between. Germline CDR1 is DFQATT and CDR2 is SNEGSKA (reference sequence). In DNA, the CDR3 is TGCAGTGCTAGAATTCGGCAGGGTTGGAATGAGCAGTTCTTC. Protein product: CSARIRQGWNEQFF.

The sample holds many counts of this clonotype. V is TRBV12-3 or TRBV12-4 and J is TRBJ1-5; TRBD1 aligns across 7 bases. CDR3 length: 14 amino acids. J gave up 5 bases and V 7 bases, and 8 bases lay outside the gene matches. In nucleotides, the CDR3 is TGTGCCAGCACTACCGGGACAGCGCATCAGCCCCAGCATTTT. Translating gives CASTTGTAHQPQHF.

In its sample, this clonotype was seen many times. CDR3 in DNA: TGTGCCAGCAGCTTGGGACAGGGTGCCTACAATGAGCAGTTCTTC. This encodes CASSLGQGAYNEQFF. The chain recombines TRBV7-9 with TRBJ2-1, with 9 nucleotides matching TRBD1. From germline, CDR1 is SEHNR and CDR2 FQNEAQ (reference sequence). The CDR3 extends over 15 amino acids. Germline trimming cut 3 bases from V and 2 bases from J; bases unmatched to any gene: 2.

This clonotype was seen ten or more times. DNA of the CDR3: TGTGCCAGCAGGCCCTCCCGCGCGGGACAGTCTGAAAAACTGTTTTTT. Its translation is CASRPSRAGQSEKLFF. The chain couples TRBV2 to TRBJ1-4; 7 nucleotides agree with TRBD1. This CDR3 spans 16 amino acids. The V and J ends lost 6 bases and 7 bases, in that order; junction bases with no gene match: 14. Germline CDR1 is SNHLY and CDR2 is FYNNEI. Together with reference TRBV2 and TRBJ1-4, the CDR3 gives the full variable domain: EPEVTQTPSHQVTQMGQEVILRCVPISNHLYFYWYRQILGQKVEFLVSFYNNEISEKSEIFDDQFSVERPDGSNFTLKIRSTKLEDSAMYFCASRPSRAGQSEKLFFGSGTQLSVL.

The gene calls are TRBV27 and TRBJ2-2, with D possibly matching TRBD2 (6 bases). The V end was cut by 4 bases, the J end by 0 bases, with 12 bases between. This CDR3 comprises 16 residues. Germline CDR1 reads MNHEY; CDR2 reads SMNVEV (reference sequence). The CDR3 DNA reads as TGTGCCAGCAGTTCCCCACGGGGGACGAACACCGGGGAGCTGTTTTTT. Translation gives CASSSPRGTNTGELFF.

This clonotype was detected a few times. The chain links TRBV4-1 to TRBJ2-1, with D unresolved. Trimming took off 0 bases at V and 6 bases at J, with 6 bases between the two ends. The CDR3 has 13 amino acids. Germline V CDR1 and CDR2: MGHRA, YSYEKL. The CDR3 coding sequence is TGCGCCAGCAGCCAAGAACGTAGCAATGAGCAGTTCTTC. This gives the protein CASSQERSNEQFF.

This clonotype was seen at least ten times. The chain is built from TRBV10-2 and TRBJ1-1, with D perhaps TRBD1 (5 bases). This CDR3 region has 17 residues. Trimming stripped 0 bases from V and 0 bases from J, with 14 bases between. Germline V lookup: CDR1 WSHSY, CDR2 SAAADI. DNA of the CDR3: TGCGCCAGCAGTGAGTCCCCAGGGTTAGGGGTGAACACTGAAGCTTTCTTT. Translated, it gives CASSESPGLGVNTEAFF.

This clonotype was seen a few times. The V call is TRBV6-2 or TRBV6-3, the J call TRBJ1-5; TRBD1 might be the D (6 bases). The V end was cut by 2 bases, the J end by 0 bases, with 11 bases between. The CDR3 runs to 16 residues. Germline V CDR1 and CDR2: MNHEY, SVGEGT. The CDR3 nucleotides are TGTGCCAGCAGTTACAGGGGGAAGGTTAGCAATCAGCCCCAGCATTTT. This codes for CASSYRGKVSNQPQHF.

V usage is TRBV7-9 and J usage is TRBJ2-1; D possibly corresponds to TRBD2 (6 bases). CDR3 length: 19 amino acids. Trimming removed 3 bases from V and 3 bases from J, with 24 bases in between. Germline values: CDR1 SEHNR, CDR2 FQNEAQ (reference sequence). The CDR3 DNA follows: TGTGCCAGCAGCTTGAGCAGGGCGGGCGGGGTCGAATTCTACAATGAGCAGTTCTTC. This translates into CASSLSRAGGVEFYNEQFF.

This clonotype was counted at least ten times. The rearrangement uses TRBV5-8 and TRBJ2-5, with a possible D match to TRBD1 (6 bases). From germline, CDR1 is SGHTS and CDR2 YDEGEE. V lost 4 bases to trimming and J lost 5 bases, with 12 bases between them. The CDR3 contains 13 residues. CDR3 in DNA: TGTGCCAGCAGCGTTCAGGGGATGGAGACCCAGTACTTC. Protein: CASSVQGMETQYF. Full variable domain (remainder filled in from reference TRBV5-8 and TRBJ2-5): EAGVTQSPTHLIKTRGQQATLRCSPISGHTSVYWYQQALGLGLQFLLWYDEGEERNRGNFPPRFSGRQFPNYSSELNVNALELEDSALYLCASSVQGMETQYFGPGTRLLVL.

This clonotype was detected only a few times. CDR3 sequence (DNA): TGCGCCAGCTCCTCCCAAAGCTGTACCTACGAGCAGTACTTC. This encodes CASSSQSCTYEQYF. V gene TRBV5-1 combines with J gene TRBJ2-7; unclear D gene. V was shortened by 7 bases and J by 2 bases, with 16 bases between the two germline ends. This CDR3 comprises 14 residues. Germline values: CDR1 SGHRS, CDR2 YFSETQ.

In its sample, this clonotype was seen many times. This chain uses TRBV27 with TRBJ2-5, with 8 bases lining up with TRBD2. Looked up from germline, CDR1 is MNHEY and CDR2 is SMNVEV (reference sequence). This CDR3 comprises 14 residues. After removal of 3 bases from V and 4 bases from J, the junction contained 4 bases not matched to a gene. This CDR3 reads CASSFGGERETQYF. CDR3 DNA sequence: TGTGCCAGCAGTTTCGGGGGGGAACGAGAGACCCAGTACTTC.

This clonotype was observed at least ten times. The chain links TRBV28 to TRBJ2-7; D gene uncertain. Germline CDR1 MDHEN, CDR2 SYDVKM. V dropped 3 bases and J dropped 4 bases, with 4 bases sitting between them. The CDR3 spans 11 residues. The CDR3 DNA sequence: TGTGCCAGCAGTTTTCAATACGAGCAGTACTTC. Residues: CASSFQYEQYF. The full variable domain, its missing parts supplied by reference TRBV28 and TRBJ2-7, is DVKVTQSSRYLVKRTGEKVFLECVQDMDHENMFWYRQDPGLGLRLIYFSYDVKMKEKGDIPEGYSVSREKKERFSLILESASTNQTSMYLCASSFQYEQYFGPGTRLTVT.

The chain has TRBV25-1 and TRBJ2-5; TRBD1 agrees at 7 bases. CDR1 and CDR2 (germline): MGHDK, SYGVNS. After removal of 0 bases from V and 3 bases from J, the junction contained 4 bases not matched to a gene. The CDR3 runs to 15 residues. CDR3 in DNA: TGTGCCAGCAGTGAATATAAGGGGGCTGAAGAGACCCAGTACTTC. Its translation: CASSEYKGAEETQYF.

V gene TRBV20-1 combines with J gene TRBJ2-5; 7 bases agree with TRBD1. The CDR3 sequence is 13 residues long. V was clipped by 6 bases and J by 1 base; unmatched bases: 5. Germline CDR1 is DFQATT and CDR2 is SNEGSKA (reference sequence). The CDR3 loop is CSAPTGSQETQYF. CDR3 nucleotides: TGCAGTGCCCCGACAGGGAGCCAAGAGACCCAGTACTTC.

V usage is TRBV4-2 and J usage is TRBJ2-1; 8 nucleotides match TRBD2. The CDR3 extends over 17 amino acids. Germline trimming cut 1 base from V and 7 bases from J; bases unmatched to any gene: 12. Germline lookup yields CDR1 LGHNA and CDR2 YNFKEQ. CDR3 in amino acids: CASSQVAGGILANEQFF. The CDR3 nucleotides are TGTGCCAGCAGCCAAGTTGCGGGAGGAATATTAGCGAATGAGCAGTTCTTC.

In its sample, this clonotype was seen a few times. V and J are TRBV20-1 and TRBJ2-7; 11 bases are shared with TRBD2. This CDR3 has 14 amino acids. Germline V gene data show CDR1 as DFQATT and CDR2 as SNEGSKA (reference sequence). V shed 6 bases and J 4 bases; nucleotides not matched to a gene: 8. CDR3 DNA: TGCAGTGCCAGATCCGGGACTAGCGGTTACGAGCAGTACTTC. Protein sequence: CSARSGTSGYEQYF.

There are many counts of this clonotype. For the CDR3, the DNA is TGTGCCAGCAGTTTAGGGACAGGATACAACACTGAAGCTTTCTTT. Protein: CASSLGTGYNTEAFF. The J gene is TRBJ1-1, the V gene TRBV12-3 or TRBV12-4, with 7 bases matching TRBD1. V shed 1 base, J shed 2 bases, and the junction held 4 bases outside the gene matches. The CDR3 has 15 amino acids.

The J gene is TRBJ2-6, the V gene TRBV25-1; 10 positions match TRBD1. Germline V lookup: CDR1 MGHDK, CDR2 SYGVNS. Losses at the gene ends were 6 bases for V and 0 bases for J; bases not matched to a gene: 8. CDR3 length: 18 residues. CDR3 nucleotides: TGTGCCAGCAGCCCGGGGGACAGGGGCTACTCTGGGGCCAACGTCCTGACTTTC. This encodes CASSPGDRGYSGANVLTF.

This clonotype was recorded many times. The chain carries TRBV28 and TRBJ1-4; 8 nucleotides line up with TRBD1. The CDR3 runs 15 residues. J was trimmed by 7 bases and V by 6 bases; bases with no gene match: 10. In germline, CDR1 is MDHEN, CDR2 SYDVKM. CDR3 DNA: TGTGCCAGCAGCCCTCCAGCAGGGGGCAGTGAAAAACTGTTTTTT. Protein: CASSPPAGGSEKLFF.

This sequence joins TRBV30 and TRBJ2-7; TRBD2 matches at 7 bases. CDR3 length: 14 residues. The germline V gene has CDR1 GTSNPN and CDR2 SVGIG (reference sequence). The J segment lost 2 bases and the V segment lost 1 base, leaving 5 bases of the junction unmatched. The CDR3 region is CAWSEAGRAYEQYF. CDR3 nucleotide sequence: TGTGCCTGGAGTGAGGCAGGGAGGGCCTACGAGCAGTACTTC.

In its sample, this clonotype was seen many times. The rearrangement joins TRBV20-1 to TRBJ2-3, with no clear D. CDR1 and CDR2 (germline): DFQATT, SNEGSKA (reference sequence). CDR3 size: 15 residues. With 5 bases removed from V and 6 bases from J, the gap between germline ends came to 21 bases. Here the CDR3 DNA reads TGCAGTGCTCGGGCCGGCGAGTCCCAGTCGGATACGCAGTATTTT. This codes for CSARAGESQSDTQYF.

The sample holds a few counts of this clonotype. This chain connects TRBV4-2 to TRBJ2-7; 8 positions agree with TRBD1. Germline CDR1 and CDR2: LGHNA and YNFKEQ. The J segment lost 3 bases and the V segment lost 4 bases, leaving 8 bases of the junction unmatched. The CDR3 extends over 15 amino acids. The CDR3 loop reads CASSLGTGASYEQYF. The CDR3 DNA sequence: TGTGCCAGCAGCCTGGGGACAGGAGCAAGCTACGAGCAGTACTTC.

This clonotype was observed many times. The V and J genes are TRBV7-9 and TRBJ2-1; tentatively, D is TRBD2 (6 bases). Per germline, CDR1 SEHNR and CDR2 FQNEAQ (reference sequence). The CDR3 has 15 residues. The V and J ends lost 1 base and 4 bases respectively, with 11 bases between them. CDR3 amino acids: CASSLGGVRYNEQFF. CDR3 coding DNA: TGTGCCAGCAGCTTAGGGGGGGTGCGGTACAATGAGCAGTTCTTC.

At least ten counts were recorded for this clonotype. The chain combines TRBV11-2 with TRBJ2-7, with 7 bases aligning to TRBD1. The CDR3 is 19 residues long. CDR1 and CDR2 from the germline V gene are SGHAT and FQNNGV. The junction had 16 bases not matched to a gene; V was cut back by 2 bases and J by 0 bases. The CDR3, as DNA: TGTGCCAGCAGCTTACGATTCCGGGACAGACTCTTAAGCTCCTACGAGCAGTACTTC. Amino acid sequence: CASSLRFRDRLLSSYEQYF.

This clonotype has more than one count but fewer than ten. This CDR3 reads CSVGTGGYTEAFF. In DNA form, the CDR3 reads TGCAGCGTTGGGACAGGGGGCTACACTGAAGCTTTCTTT. The genes are TRBV29-1 and TRBJ1-1, with 11 nucleotides matching TRBD1. Germline V CDR1 and CDR2: SQVTM, ANQGSEA. Unmatched junction bases numbered 1, after V lost 4 bases and J lost 3 bases. The CDR3 is 13 residues long. The full variable domain, completed using reference TRBV29-1 and TRBJ1-1, is SAVISQKPSRDICQRGTSLTIQCQVDSQVTMMFWYRQQPGQSLTLIATANQGSEATYESGFVIDKFPISRPNLTFSTLTVSNMSPEDSSIYLCSVGTGGYTEAFFGQGTRLTVV.

In its sample, this clonotype was seen many times. The rearrangement joins TRBV27 to TRBJ2-7; 9 bases align to TRBD1. CDR3 length equals 15 residues. V lost 3 bases to trimming and J lost 3 bases; unmatched junction nucleotides: 6. Germline V gene lookup returns CDR1 MNHEY and CDR2 SMNVEV (reference sequence). CDR3 DNA: TGTGCCAGCAGTTTTGTCCCGGGACAGGGCTACGAGCAGTACTTC. Translated: CASSFVPGQGYEQYF.